Presented here are 11 T cell receptor beta chains from one specimen sequenced in a study of T cell changes during pregnancy in multiple sclerosis. Produced via immunoSEQ multiplex PCR; TCRdb's table is partial and in-frame only. The table includes just under 65,000 clones, roughly nine tenths detected once. Sequenced material: peripheral blood, taken after pregnancy. These receptors were collected from a female donor in good health, enrolled as a control in a pregnancy study.

This chain uses TRBV7-2 with TRBJ1-1, with 7 positions matching TRBD1. Germline V gives CDR1 SGHTA, CDR2 FQGNSA. The trim removed 2 bases at V and 1 base at J, leaving 4 bases unmatched. CDR3 length: 15 residues. The CDR3 spells CASSLLGTENTEAFF. CDR3 DNA sequence: TGTGCCAGCAGCTTACTCGGGACAGAGAACACTGAAGCTTTCTTT.

In this sample, this clone turned up once. The genes are TRBV7-3 and TRBJ2-3, with 13 bases matching TRBD2. Trimming took 5 bases from V and 6 from J; bases not matched to a gene: 11. Germline loops: CDR1 SGHTA, CDR2 FQGTGA. The CDR3 covers 17 residues. The CDR3 nucleotides read TGTGCCAGCAGCCCGCCCACTAGCGGGGGGGCGTTGGATACGCAGTATTTT. It translates to CASSPPTSGGALDTQYF.

This clone appeared once. The chain uses TRBV9 and TRBJ2-3, with D tentatively TRBD1 (5 bases). In germline, CDR1 is SGDLS, CDR2 YYNGEE. V lost 3 bases to trimming and J lost 1 base, with 12 bases between them. The CDR3 consists of 15 residues. The CDR3 reads CASSAKGRRTDTQYF. CDR3 coding DNA: TGTGCCAGCAGCGCGAAGGGGCGCCGCACAGATACGCAGTATTTT.

The chain carries TRBV5-6 and TRBJ2-1; 8 bases match TRBD1. Germline CDR1 is SGHDT and CDR2 is YYEEEE. There are 15 residues in the CDR3. V shed 4 bases and J 3 bases; nucleotides not matched to a gene: 6. DNA for the CDR3: TGTGCCAGCAGCCCGGACAGGGTCCTCTACAATGAGCAGTTCTTC. Protein product: CASSPDRVLYNEQFF.

This clone was detected once. V gene TRBV27 combines with J gene TRBJ2-7, with 8 nucleotides matching TRBD1. Germline-derived CDR1 and CDR2 are MNHEY and SMNVEV (reference sequence). The CDR3 spans 14 residues. V trimming: 4 bases; J trimming: 7 bases; junction bases outside the gene matches: 9. The CDR3 sequence: CASSSSTGEKEQYF. The DNA of the CDR3 is TGTGCCAGCAGTTCCTCGACAGGGGAAAAAGAGCAGTACTTC.

The chain employs TRBV29-1 and TRBJ1-1; 9 bases match TRBD1. CDR1 SQVTM and CDR2 ANQGSEA come from the germline V gene. The V and J ends lost 5 bases and 8 bases, in that order; junction bases with no gene match: 3. There are 11 residues in the CDR3. The CDR3 bases are TGCAGCGTTTATGGGACAGGGGAAGCTTTCTTT. The encoded protein is CSVYGTGEAFF. Full variable domain (rest looked up from reference TRBV29-1 and TRBJ1-1): SAVISQKPSRDICQRGTSLTIQCQVDSQVTMMFWYRQQPGQSLTLIATANQGSEATYESGFVIDKFPISRPNLTFSTLTVSNMSPEDSSIYLCSVYGTGEAFFGQGTRLTVV.

The rearrangement links TRBV2 to TRBJ1-2; D is perhaps TRBD1 (5 bases). Trimming stripped 4 bases from V and 8 bases from J, with 5 bases between. CDR3 size: 10 residues. The germline gives CDR1 SNHLY, CDR2 FYNNEI. The CDR3 loop reads CASSGQGYTF. In DNA, the CDR3 is TGTGCCAGCAGTGGACAGGGCTACACCTTC.

V and J are TRBV20-1 and TRBJ1-1; D remains ambiguous. CDR3 length: 11 residues. Germline CDR1 reads DFQATT; CDR2 reads SNEGSKA (reference sequence). V was trimmed by 6 bases and J by 3 bases, leaving 8 bases between them. CDR3: CSARTDTEAFF. CDR3 sequence (DNA): TGCAGTGCGCGGACTGACACTGAAGCTTTCTTT.

Turning to this clone: At one boundary the junction diverges from the germline segment, which might be a read error. V gene TRBV19 combines with J gene TRBJ2-3, with a weak D call TRBD2 (5 bases). Germline values: CDR1 LNHDA, CDR2 SQIVND (reference sequence). The CDR3 consists of 11 residues. CDR3 loop: CASSIGDSALF. DNA for the CDR3: TGTGCCAGTAGTATCGGGGATAGCGCGTTATTT.

This sequence joins TRBV6-4 and TRBJ2-3; 7 positions match TRBD2. Per germline, CDR1 MRHNA and CDR2 SNTAGT. V gave up 3 bases and J gave up 4 bases; unmatched junction bases: 4. This CDR3 contains 14 residues. As DNA, the CDR3 is TGTGCCAGCAGTGAGAGCGGGGAAGCAGATACGCAGTATTTT. Translation gives CASSESGEADTQYF.

This chain links TRBV2 with TRBJ1-1; D gene ambiguous. Trimming pared 3 bases from V and 0 bases from J, leaving 11 bases between. The CDR3 consists of 15 residues. CDR1 SNHLY and CDR2 FYNNEI come from the germline V gene. The CDR3 DNA reads TGTGCCAGCAGTGATCTTAGTATCATGAACACTGAAGCTTTCTTT. Amino acids: CASSDLSIMNTEAFF.